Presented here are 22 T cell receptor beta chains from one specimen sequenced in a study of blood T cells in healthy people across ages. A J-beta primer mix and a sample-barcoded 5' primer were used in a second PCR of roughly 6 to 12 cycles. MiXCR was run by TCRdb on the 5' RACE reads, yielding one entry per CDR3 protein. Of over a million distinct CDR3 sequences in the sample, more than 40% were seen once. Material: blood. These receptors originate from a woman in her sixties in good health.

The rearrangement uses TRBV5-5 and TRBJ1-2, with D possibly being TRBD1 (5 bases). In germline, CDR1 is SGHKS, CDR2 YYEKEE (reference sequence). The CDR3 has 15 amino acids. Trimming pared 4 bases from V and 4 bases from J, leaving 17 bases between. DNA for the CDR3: TGTGCCAGCAGCCCGGCGCCAGGGAAAGCCTATGGCTACACCTTC. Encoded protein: CASSPAPGKAYGYTF.

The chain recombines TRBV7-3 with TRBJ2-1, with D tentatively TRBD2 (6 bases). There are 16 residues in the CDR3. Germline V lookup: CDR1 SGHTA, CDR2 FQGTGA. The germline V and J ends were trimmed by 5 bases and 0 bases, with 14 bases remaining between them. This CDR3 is CASSPQRASSYNEQFF. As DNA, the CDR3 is TGTGCCAGCAGCCCGCAGCGGGCCAGCTCCTACAATGAGCAGTTCTTC.

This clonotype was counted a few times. CDR3 sequence reads: CASRPGQEIGYEQYF. CDR3 DNA: TGTGCCAGCAGACCGGGACAGGAGATAGGCTACGAGCAGTACTTC. The chain uses TRBV6-5 and TRBJ2-5, with 8 bases that match TRBD1. The DNA matches TRBJ2-7 better at its end, which makes the J call doubtful. The CDR3 runs 15 residues. In germline, CDR1 is MNHEY, CDR2 SVGAGI.

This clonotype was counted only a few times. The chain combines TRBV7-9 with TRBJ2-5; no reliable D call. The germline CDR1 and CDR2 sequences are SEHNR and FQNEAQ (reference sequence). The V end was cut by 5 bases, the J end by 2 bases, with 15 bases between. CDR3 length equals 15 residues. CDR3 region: CASSQSVGRQETQYF. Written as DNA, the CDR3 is TGTGCCAGCAGCCAAAGCGTTGGGCGACAAGAGACCCAGTACTTC.

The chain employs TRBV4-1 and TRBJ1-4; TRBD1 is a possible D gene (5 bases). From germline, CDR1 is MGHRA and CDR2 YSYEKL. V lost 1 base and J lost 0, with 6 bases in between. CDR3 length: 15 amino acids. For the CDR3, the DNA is TGCGCCAGCAGCCAAGTGGGGGCAACTAATGAAAAACTGTTTTTT. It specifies CASSQVGATNEKLFF.

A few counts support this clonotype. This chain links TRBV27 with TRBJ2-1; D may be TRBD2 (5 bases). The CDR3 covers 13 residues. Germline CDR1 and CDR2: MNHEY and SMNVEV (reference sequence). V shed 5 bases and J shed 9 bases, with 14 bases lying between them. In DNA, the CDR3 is TGTGCCAGCAGTCCTGGGAGTCGGCTTGAGCAGTTCTTC. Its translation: CASSPGSRLEQFF.

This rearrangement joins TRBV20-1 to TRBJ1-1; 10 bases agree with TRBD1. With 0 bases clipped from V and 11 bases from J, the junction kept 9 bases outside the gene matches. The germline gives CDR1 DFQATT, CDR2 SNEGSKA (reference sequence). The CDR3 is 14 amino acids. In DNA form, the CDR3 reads TGCAGTGCTAGAGAGGTGACAGGGGGCGCGGAGGCTTTCTTT. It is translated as CSAREVTGGAEAFF.

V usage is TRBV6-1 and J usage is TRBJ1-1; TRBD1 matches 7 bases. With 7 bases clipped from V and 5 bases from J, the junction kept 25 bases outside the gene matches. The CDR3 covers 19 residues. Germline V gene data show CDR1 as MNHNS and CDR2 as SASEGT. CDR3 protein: CASTLKRTGGGEKSTEAFF. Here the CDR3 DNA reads TGTGCCAGCACCCTAAAAAGGACAGGAGGGGGCGAAAAGTCGACTGAAGCTTTCTTT.

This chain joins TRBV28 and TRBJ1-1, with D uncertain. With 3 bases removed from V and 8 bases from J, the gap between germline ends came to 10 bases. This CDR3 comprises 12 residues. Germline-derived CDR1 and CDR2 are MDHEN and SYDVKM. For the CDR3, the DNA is TGTGCCAGCAGTTTCAGTGGCAGAGAAGCTTTCTTT. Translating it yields CASSFSGREAFF.

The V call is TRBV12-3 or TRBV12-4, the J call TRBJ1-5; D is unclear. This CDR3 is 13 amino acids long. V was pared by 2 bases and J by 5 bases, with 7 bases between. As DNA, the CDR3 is TGTGCCAGCAGTTTACGGAGGGATCAGCCCCAGCATTTT. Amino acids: CASSLRRDQPQHF.

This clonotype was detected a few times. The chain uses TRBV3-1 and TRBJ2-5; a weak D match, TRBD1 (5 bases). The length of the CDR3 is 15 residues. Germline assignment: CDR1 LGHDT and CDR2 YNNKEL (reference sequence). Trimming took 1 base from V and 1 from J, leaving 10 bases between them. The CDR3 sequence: CASSQGRQLQETQYF. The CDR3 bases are TGTGCCAGCAGCCAAGGACGACAGCTCCAAGAGACCCAGTACTTC.

The CDR3 DNA follows: TGTGCCAGCCGTCCCGGGGCAGGCCCCTATGGCTACACCTTC. It yields the protein CASRPGAGPYGYTF. The rearrangement uses TRBV27 and TRBJ1-2, with D perhaps matching TRBD1 (5 bases). The CDR3 is made up of 14 amino acids. Per germline, CDR1 MNHEY and CDR2 SMNVEV (reference sequence). Trimming shortened V by 8 bases and J by 4 bases, and 17 bases separated the two germline ends.

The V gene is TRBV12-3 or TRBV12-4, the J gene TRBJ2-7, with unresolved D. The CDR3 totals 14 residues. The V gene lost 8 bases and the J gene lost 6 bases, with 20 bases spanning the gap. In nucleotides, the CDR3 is TGTGCCAGCCTCCTCTCGGTGAGTCGGGCCGAGCAGTACTTC. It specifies CASLLSVSRAEQYF.

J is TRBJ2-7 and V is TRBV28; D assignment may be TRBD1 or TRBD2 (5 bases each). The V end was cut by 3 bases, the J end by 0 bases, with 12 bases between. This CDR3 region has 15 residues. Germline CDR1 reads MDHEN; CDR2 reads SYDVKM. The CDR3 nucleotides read TGTGCCAGCAGTTTTGGGGACCCAAGCTCCTACGAGCAGTACTTC. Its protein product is CASSFGDPSSYEQYF.

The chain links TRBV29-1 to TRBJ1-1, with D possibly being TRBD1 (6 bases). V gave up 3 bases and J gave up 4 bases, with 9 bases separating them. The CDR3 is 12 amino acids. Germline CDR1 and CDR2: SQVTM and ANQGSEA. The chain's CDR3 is CSVDDRSTEAFF. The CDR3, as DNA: TGCAGCGTTGACGACAGGTCCACTGAAGCTTTCTTT. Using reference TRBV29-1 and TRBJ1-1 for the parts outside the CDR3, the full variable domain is SAVISQKPSRDICQRGTSLTIQCQVDSQVTMMFWYRQQPGQSLTLIATANQGSEATYESGFVIDKFPISRPNLTFSTLTVSNMSPEDSSIYLCSVDDRSTEAFFGQGTRLTVV.

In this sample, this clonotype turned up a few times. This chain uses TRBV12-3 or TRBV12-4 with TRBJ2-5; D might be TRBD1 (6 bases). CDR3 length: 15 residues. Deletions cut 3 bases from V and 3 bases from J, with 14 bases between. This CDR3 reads CASSFMTGCEETQYF. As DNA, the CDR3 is TGTGCCAGCAGTTTTATGACAGGATGTGAAGAGACCCAGTACTTC.

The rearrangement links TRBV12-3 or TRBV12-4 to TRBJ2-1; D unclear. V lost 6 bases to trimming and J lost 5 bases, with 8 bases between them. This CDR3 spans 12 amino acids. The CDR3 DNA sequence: TGTGCCAGCAGGTCCCTGAACAATGAGCAGTTCTTC. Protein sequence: CASRSLNNEQFF.

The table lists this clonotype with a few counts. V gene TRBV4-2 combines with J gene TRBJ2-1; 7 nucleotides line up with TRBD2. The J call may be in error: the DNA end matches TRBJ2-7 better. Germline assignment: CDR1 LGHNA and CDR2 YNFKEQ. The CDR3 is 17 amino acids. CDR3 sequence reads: CASSQDPGGEKYNEQYF. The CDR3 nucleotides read TGTGCCAGCAGCCAAGATCCTGGGGGGGAGAAGTACAATGAGCAGTACTTC.

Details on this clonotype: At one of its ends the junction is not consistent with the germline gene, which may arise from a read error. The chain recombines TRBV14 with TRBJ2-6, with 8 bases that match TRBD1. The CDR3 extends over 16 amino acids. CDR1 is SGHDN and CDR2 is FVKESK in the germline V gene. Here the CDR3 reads CASRRQGFAGANVLTF. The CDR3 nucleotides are TGCGCCAGCAGGCGACAGGGGTTCGCTGGGGCCAACGTCCTGACTTTC.

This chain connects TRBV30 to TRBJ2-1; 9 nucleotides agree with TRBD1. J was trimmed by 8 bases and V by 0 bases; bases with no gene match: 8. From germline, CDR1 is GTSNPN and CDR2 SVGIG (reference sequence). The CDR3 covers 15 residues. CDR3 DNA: TGTGCCTGGAGTGTAGGACAGGGGATCGGGCATGAGCAGTTCTTC. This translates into CAWSVGQGIGHEQFF.

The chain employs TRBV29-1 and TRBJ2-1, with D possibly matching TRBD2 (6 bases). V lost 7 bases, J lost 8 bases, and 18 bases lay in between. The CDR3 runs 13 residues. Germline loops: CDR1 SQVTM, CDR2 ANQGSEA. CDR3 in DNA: TGCAGCGCCATAAAGTGGTCTAGCGATGAGCAGTTCTTC. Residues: CSAIKWSSDEQFF.

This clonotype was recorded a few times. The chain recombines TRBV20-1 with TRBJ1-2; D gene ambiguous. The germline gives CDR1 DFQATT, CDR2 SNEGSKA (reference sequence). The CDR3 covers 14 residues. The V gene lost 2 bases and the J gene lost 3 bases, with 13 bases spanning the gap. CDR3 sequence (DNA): TGCAGTGCTAGACCGGCAGGTATCGACTATGGCTACACCTTC. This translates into CSARPAGIDYGYTF.